The 19 T cell receptor beta chains in this list originate from one sample, sequenced in a study of shared clonotypes between healthy human individuals. The method was immunoSEQ multiplex PCR; TCRdb's version includes in-frame clones alone and lacks a portion of them. The sample consists of roughly 400,000 clones, about 96% of them appearing once. Sample: memory CD8+ T cells sorted from blood. Subset indicated: CD45RO+ cells pooled with CCR7-negative TemRA cells. The receptor set was obtained from a young man in good health.

V is TRBV7-9 and J is TRBJ1-4, with 7 bases aligning to TRBD1. The CDR3 is made up of 15 amino acids. Germline CDR1 SEHNR, CDR2 FQNEAQ (reference sequence). V was clipped by 1 base and J by 5 bases; unmatched bases: 4. CDR3 bases: TGTGCCAGCAGCTTAGGGGACAGATACAATGAAAAACTGTTTTTT. This translates into CASSLGDRYNEKLFF.

The chain is built from TRBV18 and TRBJ2-3; no reliable D call. The CDR3 length is 13 residues. The germline V and J ends were trimmed by 1 base and 2 bases, with 4 bases remaining between them. Germline V gene data show CDR1 as KGHSH and CDR2 as LQKENI. CDR3 loop: CASSPLFTDTQYF. In nucleotides, the CDR3 is TGTGCCAGCTCACCACTTTTCACAGATACGCAGTATTTT.

This chain uses TRBV28 with TRBJ2-3; 10 bases line up with TRBD2. The CDR3 has 18 residues. V was clipped by 5 bases and J by 0 bases; unmatched bases: 11. Germline loops: CDR1 MDHEN, CDR2 SYDVKM. The CDR3 DNA follows: TGTGCCAGCAGTCCCCTCCGGGCTAGCGGGAGAAGCACAGATACGCAGTATTTT. It translates to CASSPLRASGRSTDTQYF.

The chain employs TRBV4-1 and TRBJ2-7; D remains unclear. The CDR3 is 16 residues long. Per germline, CDR1 MGHRA and CDR2 YSYEKL. The V end was cut by 0 bases, the J end by 0 bases, with 12 bases between. The DNA for the CDR3 is TGCGCCAGCAGCCAAGAAGAACTGGGTTCCTCCTACGAGCAGTACTTC. It specifies CASSQEELGSSYEQYF.

This chain joins TRBV30 and TRBJ1-3; a possible D gene is TRBD1 (6 bases). Trimming cost V 2 bases and J 0 bases, with 11 bases left between them. The CDR3 length is 15 residues. From germline, CDR1 is GTSNPN and CDR2 SVGIG (reference sequence). The CDR3 bases are TGTGCCTGGAGTTTGGGGGCCCACTCTGGAAACACCATATATTTT. It specifies CAWSLGAHSGNTIYF.

The gene calls are TRBV7-8 and TRBJ1-5, with a possible D match to TRBD1 (5 bases). CDR3 length: 15 residues. V lost 2 bases, J lost 1 base, and 9 bases lay in between. Germline loops: CDR1 SGHVS, CDR2 FQNEAQ. CDR3 loop: CASSLNQGSNQPQHF. The CDR3 DNA reads TGTGCCAGCAGCTTAAATCAGGGAAGCAATCAGCCCCAGCATTTT. Full variable domain (remainder filled in from reference TRBV7-8 and TRBJ1-5): GAGVSQSPRYKVAKRGQDVALRCDPISGHVSLFWYQQALGQGPEFLTYFQNEAQLDKSGLPSDRFFAERPEGSVSTLKIQRTQQEDSAVYLCASSLNQGSNQPQHFGDGTRLSIL.

The V call is TRBV5-5, the J call TRBJ1-2, with 9 nucleotides matching TRBD1. Germline trimming cut 3 bases from V and 8 bases from J; bases unmatched to any gene: 14. Germline-derived CDR1 and CDR2 are SGHKS and YYEKEE (reference sequence). The CDR3 extends over 16 amino acids. Here the CDR3 reads CASSSYYRGQGSGYTF. CDR3 nucleotide sequence: TGTGCCAGCAGCTCATATTATCGGGGACAGGGTAGCGGCTACACCTTC.

The chain has TRBV2 and TRBJ2-5; D is unresolved. The DNA end lines up better with TRBJ2-7; the J call may be wrong. CDR3 size: 12 residues. CDR1 and CDR2 (germline): SNHLY, FYNNEI. CDR3 nucleotides: TGTGCCAGCAGTGAGCGCTCCTACGAGCAGTACTTC. Protein: CASSERSYEQYF.

V gene TRBV9 combines with J gene TRBJ2-5, with D possibly TRBD2 on 6 matching bases. CDR3 length equals 14 residues. The ends were cut back, 0 bases at V and 5 bases at J, with 11 bases in the middle. Germline loops: CDR1 SGDLS, CDR2 YYNGEE. The CDR3: CASSVGGGVETQYF. The CDR3 DNA follows: TGTGCCAGCAGCGTAGGAGGAGGGGTGGAGACCCAGTACTTC.

On this clone: Sequence at one end of the junction differs from germline and may be a read error. The chain carries TRBV19 and TRBJ2-1; D is unresolved. This CDR3 spans 14 amino acids. From germline, CDR1 is LNHDA and CDR2 SQIVND (reference sequence). The CDR3 here is CASSIYLSDNEQFF. The CDR3 DNA is TGTGCCAGTAGTATCTACCTCTCCGACAATGAGCAGTTCTTC.

The rearrangement links TRBV11-1 to TRBJ2-3; 12 bases fit TRBD2. CDR1 and CDR2 (germline): SGHAT, FQDESV (reference sequence). The J segment lost 4 bases and the V segment lost 3 bases, leaving 2 bases of the junction unmatched. The CDR3 loop spans 15 amino acids. The CDR3 DNA reads as TGTGCCAGCAGCTTGACTAGCGGGAGCGCAGATACGCAGTATTTT. It codes for CASSLTSGSADTQYF.

V usage is TRBV28 and J usage is TRBJ1-2, with TRBD1 identical over 7 bases. V lost 3 bases and J lost 4; bases outside the gene matches: 5. Germline V gene data show CDR1 as MDHEN and CDR2 as SYDVKM. CDR3 length equals 14 residues. Here the CDR3 reads CASSFHDRVYGYTF. The CDR3 DNA is TGTGCCAGCAGTTTTCACGACAGGGTCTATGGCTACACCTTC.

The chain recombines TRBV7-2 with TRBJ2-1, with D unresolved. Germline loops: CDR1 SGHTA, CDR2 FQGNSA. V was shortened by 1 base and J by 0 bases, with 4 bases between the two germline ends. The CDR3 covers 14 residues. In DNA, the CDR3 is TGTGCCAGCAGCTTAGACAGCTCCTACAATGAGCAGTTCTTC. Amino acids: CASSLDSSYNEQFF. Combining the CDR3 with reference TRBV7-2 and TRBJ2-1 gives the whole variable domain GAGVSQSPSNKVTEKGKDVELRCDPISGHTALYWYRQSLGQGLEFLIYFQGNSAPDKSGLPSDRFSAERTGGSVSTLTIQRTQQEDSAVYLCASSLDSSYNEQFFGPGTRLTVL.

The CDR3 coding sequence is TGTGCCAGCAAATTCAAGGGACAGGGACTAGATACGCAGTATTTT. Translating gives CASKFKGQGLDTQYF. The chain recombines TRBV6-1 with TRBJ2-3, with TRBD1 matching over 9 bases. CDR3 length: 15 amino acids. J was trimmed by 5 bases and V by 7 bases; bases with no gene match: 10. In germline, CDR1 is MNHNS, CDR2 SASEGT.

The rearrangement links TRBV28 to TRBJ1-1; D remains unclear. The V gene lost 2 bases and the J gene lost 3 bases, with 1 base spanning the gap. The germline gives CDR1 MDHEN, CDR2 SYDVKM. The CDR3 is made up of 11 amino acids. The CDR3 sequence: CASSLHTEAFF. As DNA, the CDR3 is TGTGCCAGCAGTTTACACACTGAAGCTTTCTTT.

The genes are TRBV10-1 and TRBJ2-1, with a tentative D call TRBD2 (7 bases). Germline V CDR1 and CDR2: WNHNN, SYGVQD (reference sequence). The CDR3 consists of 15 residues. V was pared by 5 bases and J by 6 bases, with 17 bases between. The DNA for the CDR3 is TGCGCCAGCAGTAAGGGACTACCCAGGGGCAATGAGCAGTTCTTC. Translated, it gives CASSKGLPRGNEQFF.

V gene TRBV2 combines with J gene TRBJ2-1, with 8 bases lining up with TRBD2. Losses at the gene ends were 6 bases for V and 0 bases for J; bases not matched to a gene: 7. The CDR3 loop spans 16 amino acids. Germline assignment: CDR1 SNHLY and CDR2 FYNNEI. CDR3 loop: CASSQLGTSSYNEQFF. Here the CDR3 DNA reads TGTGCCAGCAGCCAATTAGGGACTAGCTCCTACAATGAGCAGTTCTTC.

This clone was found once. This sequence joins TRBV5-4 and TRBJ1-4; 7 nucleotides agree with TRBD1. This CDR3 has 14 residues. V trimming: 4 bases; J trimming: 3 bases; junction bases outside the gene matches: 3. CDR1 and CDR2 from the germline V gene are SGHNT and YYREEE (reference sequence). The CDR3 here is CASSQGQPNEKLFF. The CDR3 nucleotides are TGTGCCAGCAGCCAGGGACAGCCTAATGAAAAACTGTTTTTT. The complete variable domain, with remaining parts taken from reference TRBV5-4 and TRBJ1-4, reads ETGVTQSPTHLIKTRGQQVTLRCSSQSGHNTVSWYQQALGQGPQFIFQYYREEENGRGNFPPRFSGLQFPNYSSELNVNALELDDSALYLCASSQGQPNEKLFFGSGTQLSVL.

This chain joins TRBV4-1 and TRBJ2-1, with D hard to call. Trimming removed 5 bases from V and 6 bases from J, with 11 bases in between. Germline lookup yields CDR1 MGHRA and CDR2 YSYEKL. CDR3 length: 13 residues. CDR3 sequence (DNA): TGCGCCAGCAGCGACGACCTGCGCAATGAGCAGTTCTTC. Its translation is CASSDDLRNEQFF.